This entry concerns a single T cell receptor (beta chain). The antigen remains undetermined. The data originate from a study of cytomegalovirus exposure and HLA in healthy donors. About the research overall: Assignment to the Caucasian-associated ancestry cluster applied to approximately 80% of the approximately 400 genotyped donors.

Findings and caveats of the study: It was in a later analysis that TCR association rates were seen to vary by HLA locus, highest for DRB1 and lowest for HLA-C. Presence/absence analyses assumed roughly uniform sequencing depth across donors, which may not hold. Rare TCR sequences predominated, though certain public TCRs were found in many donors.

The PCR made use of 60 Vbeta and 13 Jbeta primers. Sequencing used immunoSEQ multiplex PCR; TCRdb keeps in-frame clones, though not all of them. Across roughly 34,000 clones, the top ten clones capture roughly 3.3% of the sample. This CDR3 has 16 amino acids. Losses at the gene ends were 0 bases for V and 0 bases for J; bases not matched to a gene: 4. From germline, CDR1 is LGHNA and CDR2 YSLEER. This sequence was found in a man in his forties in good health and CMV-seronegative. Sequenced input: PBMCs. The V and J genes are TRBV4-3 and TRBJ2-7; 8 positions agree with TRBD1. The CDR3 protein is CASSQELGTGSYEQYF. In nucleotides, the CDR3 is TGCGCCAGCAGCCAAGAATTAGGGACAGGCTCCTACGAGCAGTACTTC.